This T cell receptor beta chain emerged from a study of blood T cells in healthy people across ages (dated by TCRdb to between 2015 and 2016). Broadly, across the study: Template switching captured roughly one uniquely barcoded TCR beta cDNA molecule per two T cells in model experiments. Age-related changes in TCR beta repertoire diversity were measured in the study by deep sequencing normalized with unique cDNA molecular identifiers. The donors were divided into four age groups: young (average around 15 years), middle-aged (under 40), aged (approximately 64) and long-lived (82). To avoid experimental bias, donors of different ages were distributed randomly across sequencing lanes. The study analyzed two additional independent replicas of 1 million unique cDNA reads from the same blood draw for two donors, one aged 18 to 30 and one aged 80 or older.

In this sample, this clonotype turned up many times. Its antigen is still unknown. The input lacks base qualities; no much larger clone sits a single base away. Study-wide conclusions, independent of this receptor: Total diversity estimates from one million sequenced T cells were considered lower bounds and underestimates. The percentage of naive T cells measured by flow cytometry correlated strongly with observed TCR beta diversity. Bulk unsorted PBMC profiling prevented conclusive comparison of naive and antigen-experienced compartments. Donor CMV infection status was unknown, potentially confounding age-related changes in expanded clonotypes. Observed TCR beta diversity per million T cells fell roughly linearly with age, and a significant reduction was already apparent by age about 38. Compared with the aged group, the long-lived group had more naive CD4+ T cells, fewer expanded clones and increased TCR diversity, suggesting age selection.

Libraries came from 5' RACE. Data came from an Illumina HiSeq 2500. A second PCR of about 6 to 12 cycles was run with a J-beta primer mix and a sample-barcoded 5' primer. A unique molecular identifier was introduced onto each TCR beta cDNA molecule by a template-switch 5' adaptor carrying 12 random nucleotides. At least 3 million CDR3-containing paired-end reads were obtained from each sample. First-strand cDNA was synthesized from all RNA with the Mint cDNA synthesis kit, primed by a TRBC-specific oligonucleotide. Following uracil-DNA glycosylase treatment, a first 18-cycle PCR with universal primers M1SS and BC2_uni_R was performed on all cDNA. The published analysis was carried out like this. Each sample was normalized by randomly selecting 1 million high-quality reads, each carrying a distinct molecular identifier. Instead of being binned into consensus sequences, reads that shared molecular identifiers were thrown out. MiTCR, with a Q25 quality threshold and the strictest error-elimination algorithm, was used for CDR3 identification, clonotype clustering and error correction. A nonparametric unseen species model with Euler transformation was used to estimate lower-bound total TCR beta diversity. The public reads were reanalyzed by TCRdb: fastp trimming at Q25, MiXCR alignment, in-frame beta chains only. CDR3 protein sequences are deduplicated, and each keeps its most common genes and DNA. It is TCRdb's table, rather than the study itself, that gives the V and J calls and clone size. The sample table records about 730,000 distinct CDR3 sequences; around 40% of these occur just once. The leading ten clones occupy 20% to 25% of the sample.

Per the germline V gene, SGDLS is the CDR1 and YYNGEE is the CDR2. From the cysteine up to the phenylalanine, the CDR3 has a length of 10 residues. The retained sequence is limited to the CDR3, 30 bases, with the frame set at the first base. Relative to germline, V is 3 bases shorter and J is 9 bases shorter, with 6 bases between their ends. Donors were 39 systemically healthy Caucasian individuals from Russia aged roughly 6 to 100 years. Each donor gave around 9.9 milliliters of peripheral blood, collected into EDTA-treated Vacutainer tubes. Ficoll-Paque density-gradient centrifugation was used to isolate PBMCs, with at least 7 million per sample. Trizol reagent was used to extract total RNA from the PBMCs, yielding at least 6 micrograms per sample. The percentages of naive CD45RAhigh/CD27high T cells were determined by flow cytometry on a PBMC aliquot from every donor.

Material for sequencing was blood. The TCR sequence derives from a woman in her fifties or sixties in good health. The receptor chain draws on TRBV9 and TRBJ1-2, with no confidently assigned D gene. The base sequence is TGTGCCAGCAGCGGAGGGAGCTACACCTTC. This is translated as CASSGGSYTF.